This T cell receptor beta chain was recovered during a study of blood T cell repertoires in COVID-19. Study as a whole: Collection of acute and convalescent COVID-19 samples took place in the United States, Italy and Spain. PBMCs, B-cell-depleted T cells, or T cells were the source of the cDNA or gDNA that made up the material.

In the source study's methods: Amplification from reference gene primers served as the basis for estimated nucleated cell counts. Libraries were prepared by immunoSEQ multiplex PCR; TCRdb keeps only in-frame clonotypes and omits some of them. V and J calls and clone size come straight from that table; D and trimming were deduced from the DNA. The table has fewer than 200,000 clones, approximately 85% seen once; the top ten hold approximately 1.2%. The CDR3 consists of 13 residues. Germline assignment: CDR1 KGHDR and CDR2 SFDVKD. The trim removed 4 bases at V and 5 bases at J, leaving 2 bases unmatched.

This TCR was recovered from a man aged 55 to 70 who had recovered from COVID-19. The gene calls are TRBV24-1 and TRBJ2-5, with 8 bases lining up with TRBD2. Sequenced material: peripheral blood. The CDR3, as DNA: TGTGCCACCAGTGAGTTAGCGGGGGAGACCCAGTACTTC. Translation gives CATSELAGETQYF.